The entry below describes one T cell receptor beta chain. Assay used: immunoSEQ multiplex PCR; TCRdb lists only in-frame clones, some missing. Of over 120,000 clones listed, 65% to 90% are singletons. These data originate in a study of radiation and T cells in renal cell carcinoma. Time point meaning: blood 4 weeks post-SBRT, at nephrectomy. Described treatment: 15 Gy SBRT to primary tumor, nephrectomy 4 weeks later. Per germline, CDR1 SGHNT and CDR2 YENEEA. After removal of 5 bases from V and 4 bases from J, the junction contained 2 bases not matched to a gene. CDR3 length equals 13 residues. This TCR came from a woman in her forties or fifties with renal cell carcinoma. The material sequenced was blood, taken from a patient whose treatment included radiotherapy and nephrectomy. The V call is TRBV11-3, the J call TRBJ1-1, with 9 positions matching TRBD1. CDR3 nucleotides: TGTGCCAGCAGCCGGACAGGGGCCACTGAAGCTTTCTTT. It translates to CASSRTGATEAFF.